This T cell receptor (beta chain) originates from a study of blood T cell repertoires in COVID-19 (dated by TCRdb to about 2020). About the full investigation: Samples from collaborators originated in the United States, Italy and Spain and spanned both the acute and convalescent phases of COVID-19. The material from the prospective study consisted of cDNA or gDNA derived from T cells, B-cell-depleted T cells, or PBMCs. Subjects who had been exposed to COVID-19, were actively infected with it, or had recovered from it provided the deeply sampled blood TCRbeta repertoires that made up the dataset. The repertoires were released in a freely available public database intended as a resource for research on the immune response to SARS-CoV-2. The samples were drawn from the first 160 participants of the ongoing ImmuneRACE study and from 1,254 subjects provided by 6 global collaborators. Nearly every sample came with metadata listing a de-identified subject ID, COVID-19 status, age in years and sex. Where HLA class I and class II types were available, the types were taken from metadata supplied by the sample provider, not from assay-based typing.

Relative to germline, V is missing 4 bases and J is missing 4 bases, with 2 bases of the junction outside any gene match. Spanning cysteine to phenylalanine, the CDR3 consists of 15 amino acids. Only the CDR3 DNA stays, 45 bases, in frame from base 1. Via the germline V gene, CDR1 is MDHEN and CDR2 SYDVKM. What the study reported, not specific to this receptor: Clinical and demographic metadata were provided uncurated, with the amount varying by source and participant.

Enrolling through a virtual design, the prospective study's participants ranged in age from roughly 18 to 95 years and lived across about two dozen United States geographic areas. Cohort assignment in the prospective study relied on participant-reported clinical history from a screening survey and a study questionnaire. Exposed participants were defined as having been in contact with someone with a PCR-confirmed or clinician-diagnosed COVID-19 case within 2 weeks of study entry. In the prospective study, mobile phlebotomists collected whole blood, serum and a nasopharyngeal or oropharyngeal swab from each participant. Over a 2-month period, participants in the prospective study had the option of providing additional blood draws and questionnaires. Before DNA extraction, prospective study blood samples were shipped either frozen or at room temperature. This clone has only one observation. Its antigen remains unidentified. Base qualities were left out, and no much larger clone turns up one base away.

TCRbeta CDR3 regions were amplified from genomic DNA using the immunoSEQ Assay, a bias-controlled multiplex PCR. The source study handled its data this way. The number of nucleated cells in each sample was estimated by amplification of reference gene primers within the assay. Sequence reads were collapsed and filtered to measure the absolute abundance of every unique TCRbeta CDR3 rearrangement. For each sample, productive Simpson clonality was calculated as the square root of Simpson's diversity index across productive rearrangements. This immuneACCESS table, as held by TCRdb, lists in-frame sequences with V and J called but not all clones. Of the missing ones, under half trace to an unresolved V gene in checked studies; the others have no known cause. V, J and clone size are taken as reported in that table, and D and trimming were inferred from the DNA itself. Counted in this sample were 400,000 to 500,000 clones; about 88% of them appeared once. Roughly 1.4% of the sample is in the top ten clones.

The TCR sequence derives from a woman between 18 and 30 years old who had been exposed to COVID-19. The sample taken for sequencing was PBMCs or T cells enriched from blood (not recorded which). The rearrangement combines TRBV28 with TRBJ2-1, and 12 junction bases match TRBD2. The CDR3 in this case is CASSWTSGIYNEQFF. The DNA is TGTGCCAGCAGTTGGACTAGCGGGATATACAATGAGCAGTTCTTC.